This T cell receptor (beta chain) appears in the sequencing data of a study of OX40 agonist ivuxolimab in advanced cancers. TCRdb's table, derived via immunoSEQ multiplex PCR, lists solely in-frame clones and lacks some. The sample lists about 87,000 clones, around nine tenths occurring once. Germline V lookup: CDR1 SGHTS, CDR2 YDEGEE. Trimming cost V 4 bases and J 5 bases, with 15 bases left between them. The length of the CDR3 is 14 residues. This TCR came from an adult with an advanced solid tumor such as melanoma, head and neck, liver or kidney cancer. The sequences come from CD4+ or CD8+ T cells sorted from blood, collected in a trial of the OX40 agonist ivuxolimab. The chain carries TRBV5-8 and TRBJ2-5; maybe TRBD1 (6 bases). The CDR3 DNA follows: TGTGCCAGCAGCCTCCGGGGTACAGGGGAGACCCAGTACTTC. Its protein product is CASSLRGTGETQYF.